This paragraph covers one T cell receptor (beta chain) sequence. This record comes from a study of blood T cell repertoires in COVID-19. Study as a whole: COVID-19 samples, acute and convalescent, were from the United States, Italy and Spain. PBMCs, B-cell-depleted T cells, or T cells were the source of the cDNA or gDNA that made up the material.

Ages ranged from about 18 to 89 years, with residence in 20 to 30 US areas. Self-reported history from a screening survey and questionnaire set each donor's cohort. Germline V gene sequence: CDR1 SGHRS, CDR2 YFSETQ. The CDR3 covers 15 residues. V lost 1 base to trimming and J lost 0 bases; unmatched junction nucleotides: 3. Assay used: immunoSEQ multiplex PCR; TCRdb lists only in-frame clones, some missing. This sample carries over 110,000 clones, 84% of them seen once, and the ten largest clones take about 5.5%. Specimen: PBMCs or T cells enriched from blood (not recorded which). The receptor was isolated from a man between 40 and 49 years old with acute COVID-19. The gene calls are TRBV5-1 and TRBJ2-5, with 7 bases fitting TRBD1. DNA of the CDR3: TGCGCCAGCAGCTTGTTACAGGGGTACCAAGAGACCCAGTACTTC. Translation gives CASSLLQGYQETQYF.